This TCR beta chain originates from a study of vaccination and CD4 T cells after COVID-19. Across the study: A positive SARS-CoV-2 nasal swab PCR result was recorded for each convalescent patient; about ten were mild and one severe. Convalescent participants consisted of six males and four females, two being Hispanic.

This clonotype turned up a few times. Its target is unknown. As to treatment: approximately nine-day PBMC culture with coronavirus spike peptide pools or control peptides (ViraFEST assay). Trimming cost V 3 bases and J 7 bases; bases outside gene matches: 11. This CDR3 is built from 16 residues. The germline CDR1 and CDR2 sequences are MNHNS and SASEGT. With the Oncomine TCR Beta short-read assay, DNA from cultured CD4+ T cells was sequenced. TCRdb passed the PCR reads through MiXCR, listing each CDR3 protein once. The sample holds 15,000 to 17,000 distinct CDR3 sequences, 48% seen once. Sequenced material: CD4+ T cells from blood, cultured in vitro, taken before SARS-CoV-2 vaccination. The chain is built from TRBV6-1 and TRBJ1-5; the match to TRBD1 covers 8 bases. The clonotype originates from a human donor who had recovered from COVID-19. Here the CDR3 DNA reads TGTGCCAGCAGTGACCATGTCGGACAGGGTGTCCAGCCCCAGCATTTT. This codes for CASSDHVGQGVQPQHF.